These 27 T cell receptor beta chains share one sample of origin, sequenced in a study of beta chain features in type 1 diabetes. The study reverse transcribed the entire isolated RNA, so it sequenced expressed TCRB transcripts. The data were produced by immunoSEQ multiplex PCR, yet TCRdb's version contains in-frame clones alone and is incomplete. Of 350,000 or so clones detected, around a fifth appear once; the ten largest clones hold 0.044%. The sample was naive CD4+ T cells from blood. The receptors were gathered from a woman under 30 in good health.

This clone came up a few times. The rearrangement links TRBV9 to TRBJ1-2, with D hard to call. There are 14 residues in the CDR3. Germline-derived CDR1 and CDR2 are SGDLS and YYNGEE. V lost 0 bases to trimming and J lost 4 bases, with 10 bases between them. The CDR3 protein is CASSVGRRSYGYTF. The CDR3 DNA follows: TGTGCCAGCAGCGTAGGGAGGAGAAGCTATGGCTACACCTTC.

CDR3 sequence reads: CASSRLAGGGEQYF. The CDR3 DNA is TGTGCCAGCAGTCGACTAGCGGGAGGGGGCGAGCAGTACTTC. V gene TRBV11-1 combines with J gene TRBJ2-7; TRBD2 matches 14 bases. Trimming removed 6 bases from V and 6 bases from J; junction bases left unmatched: 4. The CDR3 loop spans 14 amino acids. Germline values: CDR1 SGHAT, CDR2 FQDESV (reference sequence).

The J gene is TRBJ1-2, the V gene TRBV21-1; the DNA was not compared with TRBD1, the D call given in the table. TRBV21-1 is a pseudogene locus. The CDR3 contains 15 residues. The CDR3 DNA sequence: TGTGCCAGCAGCCTATGGGCAGGTGAAATCTATGGCTACACCTTC. Residues: CASSLWAGEIYGYTF.

In its sample, this clone was seen a few times. This rearrangement joins TRBV30 to TRBJ2-4, with 8 bases lining up with TRBD1. This CDR3 is 15 amino acids long. CDR1 and CDR2 from the germline V gene are GTSNPN and SVGIG (reference sequence). J was trimmed by 4 bases and V by 2 bases; bases with no gene match: 7. The chain's CDR3 is CAWSRSQGVKNIQYF. The CDR3 region has the DNA TGTGCCTGGAGTAGGTCACAGGGGGTAAAAAACATTCAGTACTTC.

This clone occurred a few times. CDR3 DNA sequence: TGTGCCAGCAGCCGGGACCGGGGGGCCCAGTACTTC. This translates into CASSRDRGAQYF. V gene TRBV7-2 combines with J gene TRBJ2-5; 7 nucleotides agree with TRBD2. V trimming: 5 bases; J trimming: 9 bases; junction bases outside the gene matches: 6. Germline lookup yields CDR1 SGHTA and CDR2 FQGNSA. The CDR3 length is 12 residues.

This rearrangement joins TRBV5-4 to TRBJ1-2; D call uncertain. V dropped 1 base and J dropped 6 bases, with 13 bases sitting between them. CDR1 is SGHNT and CDR2 is YYREEE in the germline V gene (reference sequence). The CDR3 spans 14 residues. The CDR3 nucleotides read TGTGCCAGCAGCTTGAGTCGGGGTCAGGATGGCTACACCTTC. The encoded protein is CASSLSRGQDGYTF.

CDR3 residues: CSVRPGLARLEAQYF. The CDR3 nucleotides are TGCAGCGTGCGGCCGGGACTAGCGCGATTAGAGGCGCAGTATTTT. J is TRBJ2-3 and V is TRBV29-1; 10 bases match TRBD2. Germline lookup yields CDR1 SQVTM and CDR2 ANQGSEA. V shed 6 bases, J shed 10 bases, and the junction held 16 bases outside the gene matches. CDR3 size: 15 residues.

The chain couples TRBV5-1 to TRBJ2-5, with D possibly TRBD2 on 6 matching bases. This CDR3 comprises 13 residues. Trimming took 4 bases from V and 5 from J, leaving 12 bases between them. Germline CDR1 reads SGHRS; CDR2 reads YFSETQ. As DNA, the CDR3 is TGCGCCAGCAGCCCAGGGACTCAGGAGACCCAGTACTTC. Encoded protein: CASSPGTQETQYF.

This clone occurred a few times. This sequence joins TRBV30 and TRBJ2-5; 14 positions agree with TRBD2. The CDR3 contains 14 residues. Germline V gene sequence: CDR1 GTSNPN, CDR2 SVGIG (reference sequence). The J segment lost 7 bases and the V segment lost 2 bases, leaving 3 bases of the junction unmatched. The CDR3 spells CAWSLGTSGGTQYF. CDR3 nucleotides: TGTGCCTGGAGTCTTGGGACTAGCGGGGGGACCCAGTACTTC.

The chain combines TRBV7-9 with TRBJ2-7; 8 bases are a match to TRBD2. CDR3 length: 14 residues. CDR1 SEHNR and CDR2 FQNEAQ come from the germline V gene (reference sequence). J was trimmed by 6 bases and V by 6 bases; bases with no gene match: 10. CDR3: CASSQQGTRGEQYF. The CDR3 DNA reads TGTGCCAGCAGTCAGCAGGGGACTAGGGGCGAGCAGTACTTC.

This chain uses TRBV5-1 with TRBJ2-1; possibly TRBD1 for D (6 bases). The CDR3 has 17 amino acids. V lost 0 bases to trimming and J lost 1 base, with 14 bases between them. Germline V lookup: CDR1 SGHRS, CDR2 YFSETQ. CDR3 loop: CASSLALGRGSYNEQFF. CDR3 nucleotide sequence: TGCGCCAGCAGCTTGGCTTTGGGCAGGGGTTCCTACAATGAGCAGTTCTTC. Full variable domain (remainder filled in from reference TRBV5-1 and TRBJ2-1): KAGVTQTPRYLIKTRGQQVTLSCSPISGHRSVSWYQQTPGQGLQFLFEYFSETQRNKGNFPGRFSGRQFSNSRSEMNVSTLELGDSALYLCASSLALGRGSYNEQFFGPGTRLTVL.

This clone was counted between two and nine times. The J gene is TRBJ1-6, the V gene TRBV6-6; the match to TRBD1 covers 7 bases. The CDR3 consists of 16 residues. The V gene end was trimmed by 0 bases and the J gene end by 5 bases; junction bases not matched to a gene: 4. Per germline, CDR1 MNHNY and CDR2 SVGAGI (reference sequence). The CDR3 here is CASSYSTGIDNSPLHF. The CDR3 coding sequence is TGTGCCAGCAGTTACTCGACAGGGATTGATAATTCACCCCTCCACTTT.

J is TRBJ2-7 and V is TRBV5-6; 13 bases line up with TRBD2. V dropped 5 bases and J dropped 5; count of bases not matched to a gene: 13. The CDR3 has 17 residues. The germline V gene has CDR1 SGHDT and CDR2 YYEEEE. CDR3 region: CASSYSWTSGSSHEQYF. The CDR3 DNA is TGTGCCAGCAGTTATTCCTGGACTAGCGGGAGTAGCCACGAGCAGTACTTC.

The V and J genes are TRBV18 and TRBJ1-2; possibly TRBD1 for D (5 bases). The germline V gene has CDR1 KGHSH and CDR2 LQKENI. The CDR3 contains 15 residues. The V end was cut by 2 bases, the J end by 1 base, with 11 bases between. CDR3 in amino acids: CASSPGRGDNYGYTF. CDR3 nucleotides: TGTGCCAGCTCACCAGGGAGGGGCGATAACTATGGCTACACCTTC. Full variable domain (rest looked up from reference TRBV18 and TRBJ1-2): NAGVMQNPRHLVRRRGQEARLRCSPMKGHSHVYWYRQLPEEGLKFMVYLQKENIIDESGMPKERFSAEFPKEGPSILRIQQVVRGDSAAYFCASSPGRGDNYGYTFGSGTRLTVV.

The rearrangement uses TRBV18 and TRBJ2-1; D call uncertain. This CDR3 is built from 15 residues. V lost 3 bases to trimming and J lost 0 bases, with 9 bases between them. Germline V gene sequence: CDR1 KGHSH, CDR2 LQKENI. The CDR3 is CASSPERSSYNEQFF. In nucleotides, the CDR3 is TGTGCCAGCTCACCGGAGAGGAGCTCCTACAATGAGCAGTTCTTC.

Only a few counts were recorded for this clone. Relative to the germline gene, one junction end is altered; a read error may explain this. The CDR3 sequence: CASSIATGSPTETQYF. As DNA, the CDR3 is TGTGCCAGCAGCATAGCAACAGGTTCCCCCACAGAGACCCAGTACTTC. This chain links TRBV7-9 with TRBJ2-5, with a weak D call TRBD1 (5 bases). The germline gives CDR1 SEHNR, CDR2 FQNEAQ (reference sequence). There are 16 residues in the CDR3.

This clone was detected a few times. The gene calls are TRBV5-4 and TRBJ1-2; TRBD1 matches at 10 bases. Germline-derived CDR1 and CDR2 are SGHNT and YYREEE (reference sequence). V dropped 4 bases and J dropped 5; count of bases not matched to a gene: 5. This CDR3 comprises 14 residues. In nucleotides, the CDR3 is TGTGCCAGCAGCGGAAGGACAGGGGGGTATGGCTACACCTTC. Translating gives CASSGRTGGYGYTF.

This clone has only a few counts. The chain employs TRBV7-8 and TRBJ2-1; 10 nucleotides align to TRBD1. V was pared by 3 bases and J by 4 bases, with 3 bases of the junction left unmatched. The germline CDR1 and CDR2 sequences are SGHVS and FQNEAQ. This CDR3 spans 15 amino acids. The CDR3 DNA reads as TGTGCCAGCAGCTTGCCGGGACAGGGGTACAATGAGCAGTTCTTC. Its protein is CASSLPGQGYNEQFF.

The sample holds a few counts of this clone. The chain recombines TRBV2 with TRBJ1-2; a possible D gene is TRBD1 (5 bases). Germline-derived CDR1 and CDR2 are SNHLY and FYNNEI. This CDR3 is built from 13 residues. Deletions cut 7 bases from V and 4 bases from J, with 13 bases between. The chain's CDR3 is CASKGEGVYGYTF. As DNA, the CDR3 is TGTGCCAGCAAGGGCGAAGGGGTCTATGGCTACACCTTC.

This clone was seen only a few times. This chain connects TRBV6-5 to TRBJ2-7, with a weak D call TRBD2 (6 bases). V was trimmed by 0 bases and J by 7 bases, leaving 13 bases between them. The CDR3 length is 14 residues. Germline lookup yields CDR1 MNHEY and CDR2 SVGAGI. CDR3 DNA: TGTGCCAGCAGTTACTCTACACTAGCAGGGGAGCAGTACTTC. This sequence encodes CASSYSTLAGEQYF.

This clone was observed a handful of times. The rearrangement links TRBV7-9 to TRBJ1-4, with D possibly TRBD1 on 5 matching bases. Germline CDR1 is SEHNR and CDR2 is FQNEAQ (reference sequence). The length of the CDR3 is 14 residues. The V and J ends lost 5 bases and 8 bases respectively, with 15 bases between them. The CDR3 DNA sequence: TGTGCCAGCAGCCACCAAAATCGGGGGGAAAAACTGTTTTTT. This encodes CASSHQNRGEKLFF.

The chain carries TRBV5-1 and TRBJ1-3, with D hard to call. The CDR3 extends over 15 amino acids. V shed 0 bases and J shed 0 bases, with 7 bases lying between them. Germline CDR1 reads SGHRS; CDR2 reads YFSETQ. Here the CDR3 reads CASSLDSGSGNTIYF. Here the CDR3 DNA reads TGCGCCAGCAGCTTGGACAGCGGCTCTGGAAACACCATATATTTT.

This clone was seen only a few times. The J gene is TRBJ2-2, the V gene TRBV29-1; TRBD2 is a possible D gene (6 bases). With 3 bases removed from V and 4 bases from J, the gap between germline ends came to 9 bases. The CDR3 is 13 amino acids. Germline CDR1 SQVTM, CDR2 ANQGSEA. The chain's CDR3 is CSVDGGFTGELFF. The CDR3 bases are TGCAGCGTTGACGGGGGATTCACCGGGGAGCTGTTTTTT.

The genes are TRBV7-2 and TRBJ2-5; possible D gene TRBD1, 6 bases. Trimming removed 5 bases from V and 4 bases from J, with 17 bases in between. Looked up from germline, CDR1 is SGHTA and CDR2 is FQGNSA. The CDR3 has 15 amino acids. CDR3 region: CASSNRRGSGETQYF. The CDR3 DNA is TGTGCCAGCAGCAACCGTAGGGGGTCCGGAGAGACCCAGTACTTC.

In its sample, this clone was seen a few times. This chain uses TRBV7-2 with TRBJ2-7; unclear D gene. The germline V and J ends were trimmed by 2 bases and 5 bases, with 7 bases remaining between them. This CDR3 is built from 12 residues. CDR1 is SGHTA, CDR2 FQGNSA, per germline. CDR3 residues: CASSLYRDEQYF. CDR3 DNA sequence: TGTGCCAGCAGCTTATACAGAGACGAGCAGTACTTC.

This clone was detected a few times. V and J are TRBV29-1 and TRBJ2-3; TRBD1 agrees at 7 bases. CDR3 length: 13 residues. V shed 8 bases, J shed 3 bases, and the junction held 8 bases outside the gene matches. In germline, CDR1 is SQVTM, CDR2 ANQGSEA. The CDR3 sequence is CSSTGFGTDTQYF. The CDR3 DNA reads TGCAGCTCGACAGGGTTCGGGACAGATACGCAGTATTTT.

The chain uses TRBV4-1 and TRBJ2-6, with D perhaps matching TRBD1 (7 bases). CDR3 length equals 16 residues. The V end was cut by 4 bases, the J end by 3 bases, with 13 bases between. Germline values: CDR1 MGHRA, CDR2 YSYEKL. The CDR3 DNA reads TGCGCCAGCAGCCGAGGGGGGACAGTTGGGGCCAACGTCCTGACTTTC. Translation gives CASSRGGTVGANVLTF.